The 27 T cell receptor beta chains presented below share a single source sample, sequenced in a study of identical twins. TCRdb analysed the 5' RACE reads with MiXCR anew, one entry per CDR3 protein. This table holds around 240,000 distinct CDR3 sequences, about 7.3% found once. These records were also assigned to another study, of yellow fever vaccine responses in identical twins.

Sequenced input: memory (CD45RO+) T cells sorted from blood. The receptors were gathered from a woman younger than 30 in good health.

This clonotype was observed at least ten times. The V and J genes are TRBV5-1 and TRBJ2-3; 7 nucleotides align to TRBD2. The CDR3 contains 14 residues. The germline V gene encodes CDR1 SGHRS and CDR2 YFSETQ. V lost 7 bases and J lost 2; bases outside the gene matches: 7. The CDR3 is CASAAGAPTDTQYF. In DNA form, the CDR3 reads TGCGCCAGCGCGGCGGGAGCCCCCACAGATACGCAGTATTTT.

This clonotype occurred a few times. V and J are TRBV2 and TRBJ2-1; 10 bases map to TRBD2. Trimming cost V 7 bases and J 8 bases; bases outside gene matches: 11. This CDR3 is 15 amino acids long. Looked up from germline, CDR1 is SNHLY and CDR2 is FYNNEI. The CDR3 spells CASNIIAGGLDEQFF. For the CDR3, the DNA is TGTGCCAGCAACATTATAGCGGGGGGTCTGGATGAGCAGTTCTTC. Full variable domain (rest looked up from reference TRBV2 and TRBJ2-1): EPEVTQTPSHQVTQMGQEVILRCVPISNHLYFYWYRQILGQKVEFLVSFYNNEISEKSEIFDDQFSVERPDGSNFTLKIRSTKLEDSAMYFCASNIIAGGLDEQFFGPGTRLTVL.

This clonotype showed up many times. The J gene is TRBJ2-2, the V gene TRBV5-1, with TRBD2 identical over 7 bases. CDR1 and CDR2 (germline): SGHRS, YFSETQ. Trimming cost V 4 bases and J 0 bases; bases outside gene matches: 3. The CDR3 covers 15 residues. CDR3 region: CASSISGPNTGELFF. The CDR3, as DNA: TGCGCCAGCAGCATTAGCGGGCCGAACACCGGGGAGCTGTTTTTT. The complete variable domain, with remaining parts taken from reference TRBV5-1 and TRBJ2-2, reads KAGVTQTPRYLIKTRGQQVTLSCSPISGHRSVSWYQQTPGQGLQFLFEYFSETQRNKGNFPGRFSGRQFSNSRSEMNVSTLELGDSALYLCASSISGPNTGELFFGEGSRLTVL.

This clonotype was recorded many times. DNA for the CDR3: TGCGCCAGCAGCCCCGGAAGGGTAGCGGGGATACAAGAGACCCAGTACTTC. Its translation is CASSPGRVAGIQETQYF. The V and J genes are TRBV5-1 and TRBJ2-5, with 8 nucleotides matching TRBD2. The ends lost 4 bases at V and 2 bases at J; junction bases unmatched: 13. CDR1 is SGHRS and CDR2 is YFSETQ in the germline V gene. This CDR3 spans 17 amino acids.

CDR3 DNA: TGTGCCAGCAGTTTATCACGACCAGCGGGCACCACGAGGAATGAGCAGTTCTTC. Translated: CASSLSRPAGTTRNEQFF. V is TRBV27 and J is TRBJ2-1; tentative D call: TRBD2 (6 bases). The CDR3 is 18 residues long. Germline CDR1 reads MNHEY; CDR2 reads SMNVEV (reference sequence). V was shortened by 0 bases and J by 7 bases, with 22 bases between the two germline ends.

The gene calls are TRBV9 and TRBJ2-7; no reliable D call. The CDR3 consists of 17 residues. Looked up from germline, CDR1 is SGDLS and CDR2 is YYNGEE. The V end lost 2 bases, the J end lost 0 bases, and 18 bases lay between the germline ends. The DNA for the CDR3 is TGTGCCAGCAGCGTCGAACCCGATTTGCGGTACTCCTACGAGCAGTACTTC. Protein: CASSVEPDLRYSYEQYF. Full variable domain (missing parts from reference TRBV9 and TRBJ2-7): DSGVTQTPKHLITATGQRVTLRCSPRSGDLSVYWYQQSLDQGLQFLIQYYNGEERAKGNILERFSAQQFPDLHSELNLSSLELGDSALYFCASSVEPDLRYSYEQYFGPGTRLTVT.

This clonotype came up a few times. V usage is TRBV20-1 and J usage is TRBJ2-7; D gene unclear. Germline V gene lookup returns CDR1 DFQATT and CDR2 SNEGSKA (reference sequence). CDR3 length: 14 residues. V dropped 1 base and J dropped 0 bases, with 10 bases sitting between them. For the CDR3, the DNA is TGCAGTGCTAGAGTGCTCAGGTTCTCCTACGAGCAGTACGTC. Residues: CSARVLRFSYEQYV.

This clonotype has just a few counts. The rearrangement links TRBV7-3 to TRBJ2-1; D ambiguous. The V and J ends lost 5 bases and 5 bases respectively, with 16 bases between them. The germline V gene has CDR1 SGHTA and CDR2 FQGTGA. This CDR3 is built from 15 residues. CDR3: CASSRVGPGDNEQFF. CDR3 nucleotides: TGTGCCAGCAGCCGCGTCGGGCCCGGTGACAATGAGCAGTTCTTC.

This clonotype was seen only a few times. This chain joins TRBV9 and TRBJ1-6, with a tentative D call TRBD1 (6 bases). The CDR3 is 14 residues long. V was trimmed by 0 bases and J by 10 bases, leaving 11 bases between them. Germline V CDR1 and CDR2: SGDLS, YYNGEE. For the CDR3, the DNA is TGTGCCAGCAGCGTAGAGGGGGTAAGGTCACCCCTCCACTTT. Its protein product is CASSVEGVRSPLHF.

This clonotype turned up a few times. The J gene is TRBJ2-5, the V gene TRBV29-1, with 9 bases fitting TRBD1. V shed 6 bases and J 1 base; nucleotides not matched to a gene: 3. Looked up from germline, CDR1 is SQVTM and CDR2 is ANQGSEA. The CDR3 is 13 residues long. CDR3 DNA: TGCAGCGTAGTGGACAGGGGCCAAGAGACCCAGTACTTC. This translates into CSVVDRGQETQYF.

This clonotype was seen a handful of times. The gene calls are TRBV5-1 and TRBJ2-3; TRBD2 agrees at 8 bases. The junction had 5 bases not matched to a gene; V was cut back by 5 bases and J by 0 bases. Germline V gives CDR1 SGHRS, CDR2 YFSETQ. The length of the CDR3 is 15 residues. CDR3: CASSLAGSSTDTQYF. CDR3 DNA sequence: TGCGCCAGCAGTTTAGCGGGGTCTAGCACAGATACGCAGTATTTT. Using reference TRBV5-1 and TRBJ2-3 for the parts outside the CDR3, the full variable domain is KAGVTQTPRYLIKTRGQQVTLSCSPISGHRSVSWYQQTPGQGLQFLFEYFSETQRNKGNFPGRFSGRQFSNSRSEMNVSTLELGDSALYLCASSLAGSSTDTQYFGPGTRLTVL.

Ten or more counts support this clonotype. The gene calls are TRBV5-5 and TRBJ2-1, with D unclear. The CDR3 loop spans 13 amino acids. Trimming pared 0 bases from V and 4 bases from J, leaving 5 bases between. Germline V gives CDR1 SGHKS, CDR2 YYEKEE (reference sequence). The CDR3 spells CASSLVRYNEQFF. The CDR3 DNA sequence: TGTGCCAGCAGCTTGGTTAGGTACAATGAGCAGTTCTTC.

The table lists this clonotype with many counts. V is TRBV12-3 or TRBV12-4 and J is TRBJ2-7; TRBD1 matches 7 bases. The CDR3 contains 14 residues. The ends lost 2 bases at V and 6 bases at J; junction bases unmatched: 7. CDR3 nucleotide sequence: TGTGCCAGCAGTTTACCACCCGGGGACAGCGAGCAGTACTTC. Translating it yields CASSLPPGDSEQYF.

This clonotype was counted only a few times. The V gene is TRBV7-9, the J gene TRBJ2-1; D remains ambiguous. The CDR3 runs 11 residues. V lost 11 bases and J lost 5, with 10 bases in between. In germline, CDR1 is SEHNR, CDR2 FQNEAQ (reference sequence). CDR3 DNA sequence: TGTGCCCAAGGCCGGGACAATGAGCAGTTCTTC. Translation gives CAQGRDNEQFF.

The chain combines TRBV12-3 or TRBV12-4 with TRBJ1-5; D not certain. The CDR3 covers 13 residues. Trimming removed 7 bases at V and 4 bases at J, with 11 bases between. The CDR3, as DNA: TGTGCCAGCACCTTGGCAGATAATCAGCCCCAGCATTTT. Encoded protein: CASTLADNQPQHF.

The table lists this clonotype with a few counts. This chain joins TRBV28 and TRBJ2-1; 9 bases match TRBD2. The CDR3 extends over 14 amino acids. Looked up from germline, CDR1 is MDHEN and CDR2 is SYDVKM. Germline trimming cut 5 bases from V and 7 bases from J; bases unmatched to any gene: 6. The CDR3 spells CASSPHAGGNEQFF. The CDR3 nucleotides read TGTGCCAGCAGTCCCCATGCGGGGGGGAATGAGCAGTTCTTC.

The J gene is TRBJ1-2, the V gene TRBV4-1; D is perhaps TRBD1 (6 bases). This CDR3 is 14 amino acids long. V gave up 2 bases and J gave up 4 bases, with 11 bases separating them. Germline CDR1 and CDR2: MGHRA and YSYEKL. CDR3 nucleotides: TGCGCCAGCAGCCAAACAGGGCTCGTCTATGGCTACACCTTC. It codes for CASSQTGLVYGYTF.

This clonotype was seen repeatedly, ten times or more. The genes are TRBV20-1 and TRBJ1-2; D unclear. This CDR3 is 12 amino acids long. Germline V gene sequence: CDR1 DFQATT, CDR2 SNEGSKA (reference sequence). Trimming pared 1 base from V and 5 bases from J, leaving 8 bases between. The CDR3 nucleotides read TGCAGTGCTAGAGTTGGAGAGTATGGCTACACCTTC. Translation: CSARVGEYGYTF.

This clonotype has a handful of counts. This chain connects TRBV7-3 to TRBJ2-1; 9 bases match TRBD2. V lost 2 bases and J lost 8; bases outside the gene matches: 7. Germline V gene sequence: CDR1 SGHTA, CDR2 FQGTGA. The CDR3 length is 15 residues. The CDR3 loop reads CASSLELSGSHEQFF. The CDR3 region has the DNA TGTGCCAGCAGCTTAGAGCTTAGCGGGAGTCATGAGCAGTTCTTC.

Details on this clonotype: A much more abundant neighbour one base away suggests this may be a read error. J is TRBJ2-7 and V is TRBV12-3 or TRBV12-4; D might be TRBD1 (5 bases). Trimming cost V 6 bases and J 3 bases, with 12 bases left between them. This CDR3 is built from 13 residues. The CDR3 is CASRKQVIYEQYF. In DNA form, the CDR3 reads TGTGCCAGCAGAAAACAGGTGATCTACGAGCAGTACTTC.

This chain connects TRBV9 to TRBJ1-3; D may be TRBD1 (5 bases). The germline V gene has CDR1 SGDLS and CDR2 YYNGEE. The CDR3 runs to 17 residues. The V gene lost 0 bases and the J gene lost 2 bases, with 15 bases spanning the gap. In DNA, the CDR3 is TGTGCCAGCAGCGTAGCCAGTCGGCAGGGCCCTGGAAACACCATATATTTT. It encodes CASSVASRQGPGNTIYF.

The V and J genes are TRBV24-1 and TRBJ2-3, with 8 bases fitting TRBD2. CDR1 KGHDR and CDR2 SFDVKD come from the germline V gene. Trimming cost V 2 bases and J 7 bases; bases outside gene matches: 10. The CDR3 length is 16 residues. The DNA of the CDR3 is TGTGCCACCAGTGATTCAGAGCCGGGAGGGTTGAATACGCAGTATTTT. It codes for CATSDSEPGGLNTQYF.

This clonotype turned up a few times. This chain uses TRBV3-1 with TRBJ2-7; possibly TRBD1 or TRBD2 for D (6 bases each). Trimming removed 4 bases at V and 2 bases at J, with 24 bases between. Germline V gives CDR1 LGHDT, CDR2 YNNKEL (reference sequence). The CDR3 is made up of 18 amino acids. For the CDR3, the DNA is TGTGCCAGCAGCCCCTCCGGCGGGACACACGGCAAGGCCTACGAGCAGTACTTC. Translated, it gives CASSPSGGTHGKAYEQYF.

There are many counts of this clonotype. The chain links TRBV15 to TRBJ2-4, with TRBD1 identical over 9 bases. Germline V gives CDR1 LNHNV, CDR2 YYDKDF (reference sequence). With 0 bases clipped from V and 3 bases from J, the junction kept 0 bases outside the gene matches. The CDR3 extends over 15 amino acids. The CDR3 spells CATSRETGGKNIQYF. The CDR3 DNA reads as TGTGCCACCAGCAGAGAGACAGGGGGCAAAAACATTCAGTACTTC. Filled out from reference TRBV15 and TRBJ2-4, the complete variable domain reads DAMVIQNPRYQVTQFGKPVTLSCSQTLNHNVMYWYQQKSSQAPKLLFHYYDKDFNNEADTPDNFQSRRPNTSFCFLDIRSPGLGDTAMYLCATSRETGGKNIQYFGAGTRLSVL.

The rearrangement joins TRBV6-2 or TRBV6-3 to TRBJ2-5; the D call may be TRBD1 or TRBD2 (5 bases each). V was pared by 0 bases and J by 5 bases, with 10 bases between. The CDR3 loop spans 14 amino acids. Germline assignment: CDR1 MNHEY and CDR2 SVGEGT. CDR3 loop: CASSYSYRGETQYF. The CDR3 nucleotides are TGTGCCAGCAGTTACTCGTATCGGGGCGAGACCCAGTACTTC.

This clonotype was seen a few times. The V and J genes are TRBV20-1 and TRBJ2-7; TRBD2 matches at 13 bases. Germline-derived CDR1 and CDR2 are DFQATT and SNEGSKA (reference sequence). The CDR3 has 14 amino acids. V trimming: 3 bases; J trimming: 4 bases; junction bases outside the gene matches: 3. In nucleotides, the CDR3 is TGCAGTGCTAGCGGGACTAGCGGGATATACGAGCAGTACTTC. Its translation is CSASGTSGIYEQYF.

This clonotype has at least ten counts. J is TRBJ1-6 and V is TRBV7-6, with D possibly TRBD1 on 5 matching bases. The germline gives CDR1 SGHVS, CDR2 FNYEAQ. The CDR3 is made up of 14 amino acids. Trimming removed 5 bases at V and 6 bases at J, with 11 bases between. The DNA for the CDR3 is TGTGCCAGCAGCCGGGACTTTGTTAATTCACCCCTCCACTTT. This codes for CASSRDFVNSPLHF.